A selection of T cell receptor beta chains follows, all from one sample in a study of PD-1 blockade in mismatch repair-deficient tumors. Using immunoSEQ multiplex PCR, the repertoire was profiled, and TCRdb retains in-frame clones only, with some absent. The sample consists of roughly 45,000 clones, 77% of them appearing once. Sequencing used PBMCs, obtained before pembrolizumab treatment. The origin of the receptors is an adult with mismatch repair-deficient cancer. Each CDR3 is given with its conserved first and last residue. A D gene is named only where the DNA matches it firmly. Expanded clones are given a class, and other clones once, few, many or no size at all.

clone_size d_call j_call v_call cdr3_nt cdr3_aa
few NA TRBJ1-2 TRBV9 TGTGCCAGCAGCGTAGATATAGGAAAGTTAGGCTACACCTTC CASSVDIGKLGYTF
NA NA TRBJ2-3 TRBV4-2 TGTGCCAGCAGCCAAGTCTTCACAGATACGCAGTATTTT CASSQVFTDTQYF
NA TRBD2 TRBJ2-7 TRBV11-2 TGTGCCAGCAGCTTAGGACTAGCGGGAATAAAAGCCTACGAGCAGTACTTC CASSLGLAGIKAYEQYF
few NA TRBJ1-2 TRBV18 TGTGCCAGCTCACCGTCCGAGACAGCCAGTAGGGGCTACACCTTC CASSPSETASRGYTF
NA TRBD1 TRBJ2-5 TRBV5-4 TGTGCCAGCAGCTCGGGACAGACAGAGACCCAGTACTTC CASSSGQTETQYF
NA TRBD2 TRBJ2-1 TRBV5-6 TGTGCCAGCAGCCTTAGCGGGAGCTCCTACAATGAGCAGTTCTTC CASSLSGSSYNEQFF
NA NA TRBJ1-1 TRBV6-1 TGTGCCAGCAGACATTTGAACACTGAAGCTTTCTTT CASRHLNTEAFF
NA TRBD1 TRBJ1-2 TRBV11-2 TGTGCCAGCAGCTTGGGACAGGGGGCTGTCTATGGCTACACCTTC CASSLGQGAVYGYTF
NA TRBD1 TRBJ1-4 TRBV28 TGTGCCAGCAGTTTCGGATACTTGACAGGGTTGGGGGAAAAACTGTTTTTT CASSFGYLTGLGEKLFF
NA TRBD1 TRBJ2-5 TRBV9 TGTGCCAGCAGCGGGGGACAGGGCGAGGCGACCCAGTACTTC CASSGGQGEATQYF
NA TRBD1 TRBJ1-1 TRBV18 TGTGCCAGCACAGGGGGGGCCCTTGAAGCTTTCTTT CASTGGALEAFF
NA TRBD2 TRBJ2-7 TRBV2 TGTGCCAGCAGTATCGCTCGCATCGGGGGGGGTATCTACGAGCAGTACTTC CASSIARIGGGIYEQYF
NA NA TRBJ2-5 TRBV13 TGTGCCAGCAGCCTCCTCGCCGGAGAGACCCAGTACTTC CASSLLAGETQYF
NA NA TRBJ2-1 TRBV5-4 TGTGCCAGCGGATACTTTAGGGGGAGTATAGGGAATGAGCAGTTCTTC CASGYFRGSIGNEQFF
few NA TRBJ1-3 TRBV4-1 TGCGCCAGCAGCCAAGGAGAATGGGTTGGTAGAAACACCATATATTTT CASSQGEWVGRNTIYF
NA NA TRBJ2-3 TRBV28 TGTGCCAGCAGAACACCCGGGCTAGATTCTACAAATACGCAGTATTTT CASRTPGLDSTNTQYF
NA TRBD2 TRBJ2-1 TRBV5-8 TGTGCCAGCGGACGGACGAGCGGGATCTACAATGAGCAGTTCTTC CASGRTSGIYNEQFF
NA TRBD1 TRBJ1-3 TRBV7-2 TGTGCCAGCAGCTCGGGACAGGCTGACACCATATATTTT CASSSGQADTIYF
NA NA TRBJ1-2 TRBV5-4 TGTGCCAGCAGCTCGCCGGGGGGTATGGGGAACTATGGCTACACCTTC CASSSPGGMGNYGYTF
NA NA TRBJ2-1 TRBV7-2 TGTGCCAGCAGCCCCTCGAGGTCTGGTCCCCGTGAGCAGTTCTTC CASSPSRSGPREQFF
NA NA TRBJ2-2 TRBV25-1 TGTGCCAGCAGTGAACCCCGAGCAGGGGCGAGGAGGACCGGGGAGCTGTTTTTT CASSEPRAGARRTGELFF
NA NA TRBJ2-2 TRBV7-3 TGTGCCAGCAGCTTAAGGGAGTCGAACACCGGGGAGCTGTTTTTT CASSLRESNTGELFF
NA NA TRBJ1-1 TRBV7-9 TGTGCCAGCAGCTTCGGGCAGTTGAACACTGAAGCTTTCTTT CASSFGQLNTEAFF
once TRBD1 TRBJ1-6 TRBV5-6 TGTGCCAGCAGCGGACAGCAGGGGGTGGCCCTCCACTTT CASSGQQGVALHF
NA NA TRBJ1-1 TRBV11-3 TGTGCCAGCAGCTTAGGGCAGGGACGGAAAACTTTCTTT CASSLGQGRKTFF
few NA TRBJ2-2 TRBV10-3 TGTGCCATCAGTGAGGTCGGGGATTACGGGGAGCTGTTTTTT CAISEVGDYGELFF
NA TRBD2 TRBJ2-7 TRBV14 TGTGCCAGCAGCCAAGGTTCTAGCGGATTCTCCTACGAGCAGTACTTC CASSQGSSGFSYEQYF
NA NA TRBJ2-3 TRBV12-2 NA CASRLAWGSGTDTQYF
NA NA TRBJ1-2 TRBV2 TGTGCCAGCAGAGACGGACGCGGCTATGGCTACACCTTC CASRDGRGYGYTF
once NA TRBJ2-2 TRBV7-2 TGTGCCAGCAGCCCCATGAGAAGGCTCGGGGACGCCGGGGAGCTGTTTTTT CASSPMRRLGDAGELFF
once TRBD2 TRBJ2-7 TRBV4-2 TGTGCCAGCAGCCAAGAACTAGCGGGAGGCTCCTACGAGCAGTACTTC CASSQELAGGSYEQYF
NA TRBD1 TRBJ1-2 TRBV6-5 TGTGCCAGCAGCCAAGCACAGGGGCCCACTTCTGGCTACACCTTC CASSQAQGPTSGYTF
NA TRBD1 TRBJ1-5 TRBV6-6 TGTGCCAGCAGTACAGGACAGGCGAACCTCAATCAGCCCCAGCATTTT CASSTGQANLNQPQHF
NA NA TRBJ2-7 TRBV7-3 TGTGCCAGCAGCTTTGGGAAGGGCCAGGCCTACGAGCAGTACTTC CASSFGKGQAYEQYF
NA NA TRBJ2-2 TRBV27 TGTGCCAGCAGCCCCGGGGGCGGGGAGCTGTTTTTT CASSPGGGELFF
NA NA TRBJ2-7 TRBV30 TGTGCCTATAAAAGGGGGACTTGGCCTTACGAGCAGTACTTC CAYKRGTWPYEQYF
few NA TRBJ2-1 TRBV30 TGTGCCTGGAGTGACGGGAGTGTCTCCTACAATGAGCAGTTCTTC CAWSDGSVSYNEQFF
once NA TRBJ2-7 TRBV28 TGTGCCAGCAGTTTGTCCGGACCCTACGAGCAGTACTTC CASSLSGPYEQYF
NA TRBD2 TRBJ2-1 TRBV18 TGTGCCAGCTCACCAAAAAAGCTAGCGGGAGAGGAGGAGCAGTTCTTC CASSPKKLAGEEEQFF
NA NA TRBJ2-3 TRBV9 TGTGCCAGCAGCCCTTACACTAACGCCCCAGATACGCAGTATTTT CASSPYTNAPDTQYF
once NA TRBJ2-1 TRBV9 TGTGCCAGCAGCGGGTGGGTTTCCAACTACAATGAGCAGTTCTTC CASSGWVSNYNEQFF
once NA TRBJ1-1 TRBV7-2 TGTGCCAGCAGCAAGGACACCCGGAACACTGAAGCTTTCTTT CASSKDTRNTEAFF
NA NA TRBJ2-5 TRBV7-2 TGTGCCAGCAGCTTAGACGTGGCCTCCCCGTACTTC CASSLDVASPYF
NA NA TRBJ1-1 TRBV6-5 TGTGCCAGCAGACCACAGACTGAATTCACTGAAGCTTTCTTT CASRPQTEFTEAFF
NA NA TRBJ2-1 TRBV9 TGTGCCAGCAGCGTAGGCCTCGAGCTTTCGGGTGAGCAGTTCTTC CASSVGLELSGEQFF
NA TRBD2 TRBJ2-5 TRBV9 TGTGCCAGCAGCGCCGTACTAGCGGGAGTTATGGGGGAGACCCAGTACTTC CASSAVLAGVMGETQYF
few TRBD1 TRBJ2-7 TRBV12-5 TGTGCTAGTGGGTACGCCGGGACAGGGTTTTACGAGCAGTACTTC CASGYAGTGFYEQYF
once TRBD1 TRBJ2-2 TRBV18 TGTGCCAGCTCACCAAGACAGGGTGGGAACACCGGGGAGCTGTTTTTT CASSPRQGGNTGELFF
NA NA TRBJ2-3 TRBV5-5 TGTGCCAGCAGAGTCGGGGGCACAGATACGCAGTATTTT CASRVGGTDTQYF
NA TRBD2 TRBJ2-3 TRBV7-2 TGTGCCAGCAGCTTAGGGGTGATCGCGGGAGGGAGCACAGATACGCAGTATTTT CASSLGVIAGGSTDTQYF
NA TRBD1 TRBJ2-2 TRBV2 TGTGCCAGCAGTGTGGACAGGGGGATTATCGGGGAGCTGTTTTTT CASSVDRGIIGELFF
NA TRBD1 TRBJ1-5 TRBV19 TGTGCCAGTAGTAACCCCTCCGGGACAGGGAGGGGGAGAGGCAATCAGCCCCAGCATTTT CASSNPSGTGRGRGNQPQHF
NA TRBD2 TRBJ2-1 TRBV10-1 TGCGCCAGCAGTGGGATGGTAGCGGGAGTTTCCCACAATGAGCAGTTCTTC CASSGMVAGVSHNEQFF
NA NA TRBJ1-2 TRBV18 TGTGCCAGCTCACCATCGGACGGTGCGCATGGCTACACCTTC CASSPSDGAHGYTF
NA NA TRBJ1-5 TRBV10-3 TGTGCCTGTGGCCAGCCCCAGCATTTT CACGQPQHF
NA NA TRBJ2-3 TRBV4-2 TGTGCCAGCAGCCAAGGCTCGGGTGAGGCAGATACGCAGTATTTT CASSQGSGEADTQYF